The 8 T cell receptor beta chains below come from one sample, sequenced in a study of shared clonotypes between healthy human individuals (TCRdb year 2020). CD8 naive samples were obtained by positive selection for CCR7 among CD45RO-negative cells, yielding a CD45RA+CCR7+ population from which TemRA cells were excluded. The library was obtained by the immunoSEQ multiplex PCR assay. TCRdb provides this immuneACCESS table in a form limited to in-frame rearrangements. Some clones are lacking; in checked studies, under half of them reflect an unresolved V gene, and why the rest are absent is not known. This sample lists about 1.9 million clones; 90% to 95% were detected once. Around 1.8% of the sample is taken by the ten largest. Specimen: naive CD8+ T cells from PBMCs. The sample's cell subset or site label, decoded: CD45RA+CCR7+. These receptor sequences come from a young man in good health. Some clones in this sample may be carry-over from other donors' samples.

On this clone itself: Other nucleotide sequences from this sample produce the same CDR3. V is TRBV9 and J is TRBJ2-2; no clear D. Per germline, CDR1 SGDLS and CDR2 YYNGEE. CDR3 length: 12 amino acids. Trimming took off 3 bases at V and 6 bases at J, with 6 bases between the two ends. The CDR3 sequence is CASSGGSGELFF. CDR3 nucleotides: TGTGCCAGCAGCGGGGGATCCGGGGAGCTGTTTTTT.

The rearrangement links TRBV5-3 to TRBJ1-1; maybe TRBD1 (5 bases). TRBV5-3 is sorted into the ORF group, with uncertain function. The CDR3 sequence is 15 residues long. The V end was cut by 0 bases, the J end by 0 bases, with 9 bases between. The CDR3 coding sequence is TGTGCCAGAAGCTTGGGACAGATGATGAACACTGAAGCTTTCTTT. Its translation is CARSLGQMMNTEAFF.

This clone has only one observation. This same CDR3 is encoded by further DNA sequences in the sample. V is TRBV27 and J is TRBJ2-1, with D uncertain. Germline values: CDR1 MNHEY, CDR2 SMNVEV (reference sequence). V gave up 1 base and J gave up 4 bases, with 8 bases separating them. The CDR3 has 14 residues. The CDR3 is CASSLLTSYNEQFF. The CDR3 DNA is TGTGCCAGCAGTTTATTGACATCGTACAATGAGCAGTTCTTC.

This chain joins TRBV9 and TRBJ2-1; the match to TRBD1 covers 7 bases. Losses at the gene ends were 0 bases for V and 8 bases for J; bases not matched to a gene: 8. This CDR3 is 15 amino acids long. Germline CDR1 reads SGDLS; CDR2 reads YYNGEE. The CDR3 is CASSVEGAVIDEQFF. CDR3 bases: TGTGCCAGCAGCGTAGAGGGGGCCGTTATTGATGAGCAGTTCTTC.

The rearrangement uses TRBV7-8 and TRBJ2-6; D may correspond to TRBD1 or TRBD2 (5 bases each). From germline, CDR1 is SGHVS and CDR2 FQNEAQ. The CDR3 is 21 residues long. Trimming removed 3 bases from V and 0 bases from J, with 24 bases in between. DNA of the CDR3: TGTGCCAGCAGCTTTTGGCGGACTGGGACCGAGCGACTCTCTGGGGCCAACGTCCTGACTTTC. It yields the protein CASSFWRTGTERLSGANVLTF.

Comments on this clone: This sample includes further DNA sequences coding for the same CDR3. V gene TRBV28 combines with J gene TRBJ2-7, with TRBD1 matching 7 bases. This CDR3 has 13 residues. Germline V gene lookup returns CDR1 MDHEN and CDR2 SYDVKM. V was clipped by 6 bases and J by 1 base; unmatched bases: 3. DNA of the CDR3: TGTGCCAGCAGCCCAGGGGGATCCTACGAGCAGTACTTC. It encodes CASSPGGSYEQYF.

The genes are TRBV28 and TRBJ2-7; TRBD2 is a possible D gene (6 bases). Germline CDR1 reads MDHEN; CDR2 reads SYDVKM. This CDR3 spans 16 amino acids. V was clipped by 6 bases and J by 4 bases, with 22 bases between them. The CDR3 sequence is CASRDPFGDLGYEQYF. The CDR3 DNA reads TGTGCCAGCAGGGACCCCTTCGGGGACTTGGGATACGAGCAGTACTTC.

V is TRBV9 and J is TRBJ2-1; D not certain. This CDR3 has 15 residues. Germline lookup yields CDR1 SGDLS and CDR2 YYNGEE. The germline V and J ends were trimmed by 3 bases and 2 bases, with 12 bases remaining between them. The CDR3 region is CASSGDITPYNEQFF. The CDR3 coding sequence is TGTGCCAGCAGCGGTGACATCACCCCCTACAATGAGCAGTTCTTC. Filled out from reference TRBV9 and TRBJ2-1, the complete variable domain reads DSGVTQTPKHLITATGQRVTLRCSPRSGDLSVYWYQQSLDQGLQFLIQYYNGEERAKGNILERFSAQQFPDLHSELNLSSLELGDSALYFCASSGDITPYNEQFFGPGTRLTVL.